The rows below give T cell receptor beta chains drawn from one sample of a study of shared clonotypes between healthy human individuals. Only in-frame clones appear in the TCRdb table, and some are missing; sequencing was by immunoSEQ multiplex PCR. The top ten clones hold about 0.35% of a sample with 1,400,000 or so clones, approximately 98.5% of them seen once. Sequenced material: naive CD4+ T cells sorted from blood. Receptors were obtained from a man younger than 40 in good health. The CDR3 runs from the conserved cysteine through the conserved F or W. Each record gives: J gene, D gene, clone size, CDR3 length, V gene, CDR3 protein, CDR3 DNA. A D gene is named only where the DNA matches it firmly. Clone size is stated in some rows and not others, as once, few, many or a class when expanded.

>TRBJ1-1|TRBD1|once|14|TRBV5-8
CARLRSGTGGEAFF
TGTGCCAGGCTGAGGTCAGGGACAGGGGGTGAAGCTTTCTTT
>TRBJ1-4|TRBD1|-|15|TRBV12-5
CASGGQGQGSEKLFF
TGTGCTAGTGGTGGACAGGGACAGGGCAGTGAAAAACTGTTTTTT
>TRBJ2-1|TRBD2|-|15|TRBV18
CASSPGTSGSDEQFF
TGTGCCAGCTCACCAGGGACTAGCGGGAGCGATGAGCAGTTCTTC
>TRBJ2-2|-|-|15|TRBV28
CASSLARANTGELFF
TGTGCCAGCAGTTTAGCGAGAGCGAACACCGGGGAGCTGTTTTTT
>TRBJ2-3|-|-|16|TRBV7-2
CASSPPGRPQADTQYF
TGTGCCAGCAGCCCGCCGGGACGGCCTCAGGCGGATACGCAGTATTTT
>TRBJ1-3|-|-|14|TRBV27
CASGNVASGNTIYF
TGTGCCAGCGGCAATGTAGCATCTGGAAACACCATATATTTT
>TRBJ2-7|TRBD1|-|14|TRBV2
CASSEGTGRLEQYF
TGTGCCAGCAGTGAAGGGACAGGCCGCCTCGAGCAGTACTTC
>TRBJ1-2|-|-|13|TRBV28
CASSLPGPGGYTF
TGTGCCAGCAGTTTACCTGGCCCGGGGGGCTACACCTTC
>TRBJ2-1|-|-|13|TRBV4-3
CASSQTPYNEQFF
TGCGCCAGCAGCCAGACACCGTACAATGAGCAGTTCTTC
>TRBJ2-7|TRBD2|-|16|TRBV7-8
CASTPSTSGSTYEQYF
TGTGCCAGCACCCCATCGACTAGCGGTTCTACCTACGAGCAGTACTTC
>TRBJ2-5|-|-|12|TRBV6-6
CASSFSQETQYF
TGTGCCAGCAGTTTCTCACAAGAGACCCAGTACTTC
>TRBJ2-7|TRBD1|-|15|TRBV4-1
CASSPSGQGSYEQYF
TGCGCCAGCAGCCCATCGGGACAGGGTTCCTACGAGCAGTACTTC
>TRBJ2-3|-|-|14|TRBV5-1
CASQINPSTDTQYF
TGCGCCAGCCAGATCAACCCTAGCACAGATACGCAGTATTTT
>TRBJ2-1|-|-|12|TRBV7-7
CASSLGGGEQFF
TGTGCTAGCAGCTTAGGAGGCGGTGAGCAGTTCTTC
>TRBJ2-5|-|-|13|TRBV14
CASSHNGGETQYF
TGTGCCAGCAGCCATAACGGGGGTGAGACCCAGTACTTC
>TRBJ2-7|-|-|13|TRBV27
CASSPRPSYEQYF
TGTGCCAGCAGTCCAAGGCCCTCCTACGAGCAGTACTTC
>TRBJ2-7|TRBD1|-|12|TRBV29-1
CSVGQGGREQYF
TGCAGCGTGGGACAGGGCGGACGCGAGCAGTACTTC